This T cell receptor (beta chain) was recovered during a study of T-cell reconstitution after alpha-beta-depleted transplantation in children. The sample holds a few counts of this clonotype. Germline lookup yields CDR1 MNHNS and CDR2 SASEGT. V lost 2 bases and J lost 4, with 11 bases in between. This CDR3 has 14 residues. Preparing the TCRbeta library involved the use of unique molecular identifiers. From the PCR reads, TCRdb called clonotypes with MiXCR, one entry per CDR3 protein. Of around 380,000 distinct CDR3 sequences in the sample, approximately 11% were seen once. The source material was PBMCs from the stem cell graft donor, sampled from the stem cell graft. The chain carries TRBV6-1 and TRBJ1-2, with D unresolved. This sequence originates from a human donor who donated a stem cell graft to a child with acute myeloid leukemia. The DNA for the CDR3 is TGTGCCAGCAGTGAAACGTACCGGGGCTATGGCTACACCTTC. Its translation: CASSETYRGYGYTF.